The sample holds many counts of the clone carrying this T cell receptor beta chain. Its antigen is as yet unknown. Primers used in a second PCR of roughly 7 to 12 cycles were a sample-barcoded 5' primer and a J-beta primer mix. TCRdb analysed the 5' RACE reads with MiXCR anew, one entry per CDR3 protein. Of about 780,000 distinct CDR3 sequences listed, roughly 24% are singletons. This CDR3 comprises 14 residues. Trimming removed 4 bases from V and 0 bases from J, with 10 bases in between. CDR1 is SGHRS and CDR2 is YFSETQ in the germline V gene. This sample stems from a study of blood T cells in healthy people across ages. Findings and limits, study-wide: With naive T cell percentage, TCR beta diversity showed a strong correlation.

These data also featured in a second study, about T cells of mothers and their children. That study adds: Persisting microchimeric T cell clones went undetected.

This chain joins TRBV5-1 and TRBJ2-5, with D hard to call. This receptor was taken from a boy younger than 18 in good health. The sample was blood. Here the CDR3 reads CASSPPAYQETQYF. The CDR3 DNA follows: TGCGCCAGCAGCCCCCCAGCCTACCAAGAGACCCAGTACTTC.